Listed here are 5 T cell receptor beta chains from one sample, sequenced in a study of blood T cell repertoires in COVID-19. Assay: immunoSEQ multiplex PCR; the TCRdb copy retains only in-frame clones and omits some. The sample yields 100,000 to 150,000 clones, roughly 80% seen once. Sample: peripheral blood. The origin of the receptors is a man aged 55-75 years with acute or convalescent COVID-19.

The genes are TRBV2 and TRBJ1-2; no reliable D call. Germline CDR1 is SNHLY and CDR2 is FYNNEI. The CDR3 has 14 amino acids. V shed 5 bases and J shed 0 bases, with 10 bases lying between them. The CDR3 loop reads CASSPGKTNYGYTF. The CDR3 nucleotides are TGTGCCAGCAGTCCGGGAAAGACTAACTATGGCTACACCTTC.

The chain uses TRBV3-1 (or the pseudogene TRBV3-2) and TRBJ2-7; 10 bases agree with TRBD2. This CDR3 contains 15 residues. With 3 bases clipped from V and 0 bases from J, the junction kept 2 bases outside the gene matches. CDR1 is LGHDT, CDR2 YNNKEL, per germline (reference sequence). The CDR3 DNA follows: TGTGCCAGCAGCCATCTAGCGGGAGCCTCCTACGAGCAGTACTTC. Encoded protein: CASSHLAGASYEQYF.

The J gene is TRBJ2-1, the V gene TRBV19; TRBD2 is a possible D gene (5 bases). The CDR3 consists of 15 residues. The V gene's germline CDR1 is LNHDA and CDR2 SQIVND (reference sequence). The V and J ends lost 1 base and 0 bases respectively, with 7 bases between them. DNA for the CDR3: TGTGCCAGTAGTATAGCGGGGAACTCCTACAATGAGCAGTTCTTC. Its translation: CASSIAGNSYNEQFF.

The chain carries TRBV7-9 and TRBJ2-5; 7 nucleotides agree with TRBD1. Looked up from germline, CDR1 is SEHNR and CDR2 is FQNEAQ (reference sequence). V lost 5 bases, J lost 1 base, and 1 base stayed unmatched. CDR3 length: 13 amino acids. The CDR3 spells CASSRDSQETQYF. CDR3 nucleotides: TGTGCCAGCAGCAGGGACAGCCAAGAGACCCAGTACTTC.

In this sample, this clone turned up once. The chain links TRBV5-4 to TRBJ1-1; TRBD1 aligns across 8 bases. V dropped 4 bases and J dropped 7; count of bases not matched to a gene: 3. The CDR3 has 12 residues. Per the germline V gene, CDR1 is SGHNT and CDR2 is YYREEE (reference sequence). The chain's CDR3 is CASSVTGVEAFF. CDR3 in DNA: TGTGCCAGCAGCGTGACAGGGGTTGAAGCTTTCTTT.